The T cell receptor beta chain under discussion was sequenced for a study of T cells expressing NK-cell markers. Overall study: Seven HCMV-seropositive donors and one seronegative donor made up the eight sequenced donors.

The CDR3 totals 15 residues. Germline loops: CDR1 LGHDT, CDR2 YNNKEL (reference sequence). TCRdb re-called the 5' RACE reads and shows each CDR3 protein once, DNA omitted. This table lists about 380,000 distinct CDR3 sequences. Study observations and caveats: Topping the CD3+CD56-NKG2C+ fraction as well were these clonotypes, in a few donors. Top CD8+ clonotypes included the dominant CD3+CD56+NKG2C+ clonotypes in roughly 6 donors.

Concerning this clonotype: Its specificity is not known.

This receptor was obtained from a man aged 18-69 years in good health. The sequencing sample was made of blood T cells: a sorted CD56 or NKG2C T cell subset, CD4+ or CD8+ T cells, or bulk PBMC T cells (not recorded which). This chain joins TRBV3-1 and TRBJ1-2; TCRdb selects TRBD1, and the lack of DNA leaves this call unchecked. CDR3: CASRDRGQRIDGYTF.